Given below is one T cell receptor (beta chain) in context. Antigen unknown. The sample comes from a study of beta chain features in type 1 diabetes. General study findings and limits: Moderate but significant shortening of TCRB CDR3s was recorded in all four CD4+ subsets from Type 1 diabetes patients.

TCRB transcripts that were expressed got sequenced, as all of the isolated RNA had been reverse transcribed. Sequencing used immunoSEQ multiplex PCR; TCRdb keeps in-frame clones, though not all of them. The sample consists of 250,000 to 350,000 clones, 13% to 15% of them appearing once. The CDR3 consists of 12 residues. Trimming cost V 5 bases and J 7 bases, with 12 bases left between them. The germline gives CDR1 SNHLY, CDR2 FYNNEI. The source is a man aged 25 to 40 with type 1 diabetes. The rearrangement links TRBV2 to TRBJ2-7; D ambiguous. Source material: naive CD4+ T cells from blood. The DNA of the CDR3 is TGTGCCAGCAGTCTTGCTACCGGGGAGCAGTACTTC. Its translation: CASSLATGEQYF. The variable domain in full, with the rest retrieved from reference TRBV2 and TRBJ2-7, is EPEVTQTPSHQVTQMGQEVILRCVPISNHLYFYWYRQILGQKVEFLVSFYNNEISEKSEIFDDQFSVERPDGSNFTLKIRSTKLEDSAMYFCASSLATGEQYFGPGTRLTVT.